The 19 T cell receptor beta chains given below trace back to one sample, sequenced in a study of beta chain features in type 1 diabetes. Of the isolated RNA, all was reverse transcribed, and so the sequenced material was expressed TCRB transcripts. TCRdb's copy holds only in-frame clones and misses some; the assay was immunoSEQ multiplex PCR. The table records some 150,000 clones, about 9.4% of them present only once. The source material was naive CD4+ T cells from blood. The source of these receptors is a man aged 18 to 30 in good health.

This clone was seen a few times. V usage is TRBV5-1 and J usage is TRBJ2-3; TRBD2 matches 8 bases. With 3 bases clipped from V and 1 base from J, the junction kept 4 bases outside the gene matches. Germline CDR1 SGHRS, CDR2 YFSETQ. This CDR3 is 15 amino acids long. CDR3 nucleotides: TGCGCCAGCAGCTCGGGGGGGCTTGGCACAGATACGCAGTATTTT. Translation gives CASSSGGLGTDTQYF.

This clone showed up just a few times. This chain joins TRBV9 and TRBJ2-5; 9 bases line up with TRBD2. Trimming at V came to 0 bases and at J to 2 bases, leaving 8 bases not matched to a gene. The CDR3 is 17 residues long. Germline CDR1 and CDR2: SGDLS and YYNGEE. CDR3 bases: TGTGCCAGCAGCGTAGCTGCGGGGGGGCTCTTACAAGAGACCCAGTACTTC. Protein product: CASSVAAGGLLQETQYF. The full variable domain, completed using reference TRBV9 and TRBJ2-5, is DSGVTQTPKHLITATGQRVTLRCSPRSGDLSVYWYQQSLDQGLQFLIQYYNGEERAKGNILERFSAQQFPDLHSELNLSSLELGDSALYFCASSVAAGGLLQETQYFGPGTRLLVL.

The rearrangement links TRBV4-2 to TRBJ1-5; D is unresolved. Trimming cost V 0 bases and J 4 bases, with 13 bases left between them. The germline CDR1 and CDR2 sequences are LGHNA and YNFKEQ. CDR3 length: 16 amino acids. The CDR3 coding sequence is TGTGCCAGCAGCCAAGACCCTCCCGGGGAGAATCAGCCCCAGCATTTT. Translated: CASSQDPPGENQPQHF.

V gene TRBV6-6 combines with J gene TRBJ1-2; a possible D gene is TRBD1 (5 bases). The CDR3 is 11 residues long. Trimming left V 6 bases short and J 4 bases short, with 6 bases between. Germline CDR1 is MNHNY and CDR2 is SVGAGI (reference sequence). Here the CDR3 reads CASRDTYGYTF. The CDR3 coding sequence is TGTGCCAGCAGGGACACCTATGGCTACACCTTC.

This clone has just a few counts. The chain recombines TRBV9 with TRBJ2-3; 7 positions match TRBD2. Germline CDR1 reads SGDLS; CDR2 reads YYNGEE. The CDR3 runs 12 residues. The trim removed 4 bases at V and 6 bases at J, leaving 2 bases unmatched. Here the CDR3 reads CASSISGDTQYF. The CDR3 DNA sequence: TGTGCCAGCAGCATTAGCGGGGATACGCAGTATTTT.

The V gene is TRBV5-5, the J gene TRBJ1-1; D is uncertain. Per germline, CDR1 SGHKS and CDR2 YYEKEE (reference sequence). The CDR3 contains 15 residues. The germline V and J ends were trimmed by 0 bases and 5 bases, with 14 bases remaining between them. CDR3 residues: CASSLVAHPGTEAFF. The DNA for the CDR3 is TGTGCCAGCAGCTTGGTTGCCCACCCGGGGACTGAAGCTTTCTTT.

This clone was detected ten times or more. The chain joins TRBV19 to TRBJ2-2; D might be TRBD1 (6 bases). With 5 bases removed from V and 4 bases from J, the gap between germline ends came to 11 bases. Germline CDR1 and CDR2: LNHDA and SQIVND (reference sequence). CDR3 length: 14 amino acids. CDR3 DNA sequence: TGTGCCAGTAGTCCTATACAGGGCACCGGGGAGCTGTTTTTT. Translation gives CASSPIQGTGELFF.

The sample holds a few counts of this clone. CDR3: CASSAGTDEKLFF. Here the CDR3 DNA reads TGTGCCAGCAGCGCCGGGACAGATGAAAAACTGTTTTTT. The V call is TRBV7-7, the J call TRBJ1-4; 7 bases match TRBD1. Looked up from germline, CDR1 is SSHAT and CDR2 is FNYEAQ (reference sequence). The J segment lost 6 bases and the V segment lost 5 bases, leaving 3 bases of the junction unmatched. CDR3 length: 13 residues.

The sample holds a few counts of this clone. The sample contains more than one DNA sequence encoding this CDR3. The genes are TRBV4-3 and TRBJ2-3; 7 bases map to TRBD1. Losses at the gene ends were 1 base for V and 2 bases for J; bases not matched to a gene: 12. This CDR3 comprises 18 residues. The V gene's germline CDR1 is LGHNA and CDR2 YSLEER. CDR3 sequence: CASSQGKSGRGNTDTQYF. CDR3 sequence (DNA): TGCGCCAGCAGCCAAGGGAAGAGCGGCAGGGGGAACACAGATACGCAGTATTTT.

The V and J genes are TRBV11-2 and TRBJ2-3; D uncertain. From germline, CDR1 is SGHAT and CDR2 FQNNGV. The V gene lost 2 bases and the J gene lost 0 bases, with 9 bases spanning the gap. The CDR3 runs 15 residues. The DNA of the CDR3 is TGTGCCAGCAGCTTACGTCTCTTTAGCACAGATACGCAGTATTTT. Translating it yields CASSLRLFSTDTQYF.

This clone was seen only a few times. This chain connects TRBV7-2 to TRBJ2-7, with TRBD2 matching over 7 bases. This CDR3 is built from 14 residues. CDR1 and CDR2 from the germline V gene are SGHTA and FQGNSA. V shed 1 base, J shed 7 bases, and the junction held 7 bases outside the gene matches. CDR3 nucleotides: TGTGCCAGCAGCTTAGATGGATGGGGAGGGGAGCAGTACTTC. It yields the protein CASSLDGWGGEQYF.

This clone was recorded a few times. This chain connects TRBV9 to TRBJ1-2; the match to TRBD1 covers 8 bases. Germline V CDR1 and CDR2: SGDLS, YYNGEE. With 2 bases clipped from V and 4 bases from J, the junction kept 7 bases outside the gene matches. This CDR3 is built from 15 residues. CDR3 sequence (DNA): TGTGCCAGCAGCGTCCTGGACAGGGAAACCTATGGCTACACCTTC. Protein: CASSVLDRETYGYTF.

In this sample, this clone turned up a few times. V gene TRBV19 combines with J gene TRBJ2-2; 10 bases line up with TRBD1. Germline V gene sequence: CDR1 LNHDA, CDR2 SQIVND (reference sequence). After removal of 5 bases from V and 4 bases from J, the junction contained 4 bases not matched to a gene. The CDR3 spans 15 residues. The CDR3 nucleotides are TGTGCCAGTAGTGACAGGGGGCCGGGCACCGGGGAGCTGTTTTTT. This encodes CASSDRGPGTGELFF.

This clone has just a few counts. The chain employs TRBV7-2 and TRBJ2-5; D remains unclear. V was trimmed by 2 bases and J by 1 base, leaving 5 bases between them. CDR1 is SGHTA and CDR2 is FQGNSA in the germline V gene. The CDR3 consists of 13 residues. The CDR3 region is CASSLSRQETQYF. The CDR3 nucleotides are TGTGCCAGCAGCTTATCTCGCCAAGAGACCCAGTACTTC.

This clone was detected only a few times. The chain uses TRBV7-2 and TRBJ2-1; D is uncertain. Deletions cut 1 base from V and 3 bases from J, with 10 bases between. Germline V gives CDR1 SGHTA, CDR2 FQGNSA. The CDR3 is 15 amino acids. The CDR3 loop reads CASSLVTTLYNEQFF. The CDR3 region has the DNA TGTGCCAGCAGCTTAGTAACTACCCTCTACAATGAGCAGTTCTTC. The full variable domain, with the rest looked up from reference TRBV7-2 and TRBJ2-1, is GAGVSQSPSNKVTEKGKDVELRCDPISGHTALYWYRQSLGQGLEFLIYFQGNSAPDKSGLPSDRFSAERTGGSVSTLTIQRTQQEDSAVYLCASSLVTTLYNEQFFGPGTRLTVL.

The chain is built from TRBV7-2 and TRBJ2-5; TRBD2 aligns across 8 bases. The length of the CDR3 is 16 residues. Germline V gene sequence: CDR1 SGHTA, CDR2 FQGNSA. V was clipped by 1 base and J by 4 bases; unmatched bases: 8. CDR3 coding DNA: TGTGCCAGCAGCTTAGTACCCGCGGGGGGCGGAGAGACCCAGTACTTC. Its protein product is CASSLVPAGGGETQYF.

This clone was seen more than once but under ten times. The CDR3 DNA follows: TGTGCCAGCAGCTTAGACCCTAGCGGGCTCTCCTACGAGCAGTACTTC. Its protein is CASSLDPSGLSYEQYF. The chain is built from TRBV7-2 and TRBJ2-7, with TRBD2 matching 8 bases. V shed 1 base and J 0 bases; nucleotides not matched to a gene: 5. Germline V lookup: CDR1 SGHTA, CDR2 FQGNSA. This CDR3 has 16 residues.

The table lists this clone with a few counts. Written as DNA, the CDR3 is TGTGCCAGCACGGACAGGAGCACAGATACGCAGTATTTT. Amino acid sequence: CASTDRSTDTQYF. The genes are TRBV6-1 and TRBJ2-3; 7 bases are shared with TRBD1. Germline trimming cut 7 bases from V and 0 bases from J; bases unmatched to any gene: 1. Germline CDR1 MNHNS, CDR2 SASEGT. The CDR3 runs to 13 residues.

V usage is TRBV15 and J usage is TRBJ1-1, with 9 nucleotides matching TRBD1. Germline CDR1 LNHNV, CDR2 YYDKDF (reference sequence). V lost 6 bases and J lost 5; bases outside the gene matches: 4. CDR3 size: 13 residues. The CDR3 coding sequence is TGTGCCACCAGACAGGGGGCAGGTACTGAAGCTTTCTTT. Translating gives CATRQGAGTEAFF.